This TCR beta chain emerged from a study of shared clonotypes between healthy human individuals. Study overall: CD4 naive and memory got three plates each, CD8 naive two, CD8 memory one. Findings of the study overall: Despite large depth, rarefaction showed incomplete sorted-subset sequencing. Naive subsets tended to show greater estimated richness than memory subsets.

With respect to this clone: Its target is not known.

The germline V gene encodes CDR1 GTSNPN and CDR2 SVGIG (reference sequence). The CDR3 extends over 10 amino acids. Deletions cut 1 base from V and 7 bases from J, with 4 bases between. In the naive CD8 group, cells lacked CD45RO and were positively selected for CCR7, so terminally differentiated effector memory CD45RA+ cells were left out. Adult Caucasians living in Nashville, Tennessee made up all of the donors. Here immunoSEQ multiplex PCR was the method, and the copy in TCRdb shows in-frame clones only, minus some. Here the sample spans under 2,000,000 clones, about 95% being singletons. The sequenced material came from naive CD8+ T cells sorted from blood. The chain has TRBV30 and TRBJ1-2, with no clear D. This TCR was sampled from a man aged 18 to 30 in good health. The CDR3: CAWSEGGYTF. For the CDR3, the DNA is TGTGCCTGGAGTGAGGGTGGCTACACCTTC.